These 29 T cell receptor beta chains were sequenced from one sample in a study of shared clonotypes between healthy human individuals. Some clones are missing from TCRdb's copy, which holds only in-frame ones; the method was immunoSEQ multiplex PCR. The table has some 2,500,000 clones, roughly 93% seen once. The sequenced material came from naive CD4+ T cells from PBMCs. Stated subset: CD45RA+ positively selected. The receptors come from a man aged 18 to 29 in good health. Some clones in this sample may be carry-over from other donors' samples.

The J gene is TRBJ2-7, the V gene TRBV28; 9 bases are a match to TRBD1. CDR3 length: 14 residues. The germline V gene has CDR1 MDHEN and CDR2 SYDVKM. The V segment lost 5 bases and the J segment 3 bases; nucleotides outside the gene matches: 5. CDR3 nucleotides: TGTGCCAGCAGTCCAAGGGGACAGGGCTACGAGCAGTACTTC. Translation: CASSPRGQGYEQYF.

The chain combines TRBV21-1 with TRBJ2-7; the table names TRBD2, a call not compared with the DNA. TRBV21-1 is marked as a pseudogene. This CDR3 is built from 15 residues. Here the CDR3 DNA reads TGTGCCAGGAGCGGGGATAGCGGGAGTTCCCACGAGCAGTACTTC. Its translation: CARSGDSGSSHEQYF.

The chain uses TRBV28 and TRBJ2-5, with 9 bases fitting TRBD1. The V segment lost 6 bases and the J segment 4 bases; nucleotides outside the gene matches: 6. The CDR3 totals 14 residues. Germline V gene lookup returns CDR1 MDHEN and CDR2 SYDVKM. The CDR3 DNA sequence: TGTGCCAGCAGCGACAGGGGGTTGGGAGAGACCCAGTACTTC. Translating it yields CASSDRGLGETQYF. Together with reference TRBV28 and TRBJ2-5, the CDR3 gives the full variable domain: DVKVTQSSRYLVKRTGEKVFLECVQDMDHENMFWYRQDPGLGLRLIYFSYDVKMKEKGDIPEGYSVSREKKERFSLILESASTNQTSMYLCASSDRGLGETQYFGPGTRLLVL.

The chain uses TRBV28 and TRBJ2-7, with 11 positions matching TRBD1. This CDR3 region has 16 residues. CDR1 and CDR2 (germline): MDHEN, SYDVKM. Trimming cost V 4 bases and J 4 bases; bases outside gene matches: 9. CDR3 sequence: CASSSVGQGAFYEQYF. CDR3 sequence (DNA): TGTGCCAGCAGTTCAGTCGGACAGGGGGCGTTTTACGAGCAGTACTTC.

J is TRBJ2-7 and V is TRBV27, with 8 bases that match TRBD1. Germline-derived CDR1 and CDR2 are MNHEY and SMNVEV (reference sequence). This CDR3 spans 16 amino acids. The ends lost 6 bases at V and 4 bases at J; junction bases unmatched: 14. In DNA form, the CDR3 reads TGTGCCAGCAGCATGGTGGACAGGGTACCTTGGTACGAGCAGTACTTC. Translation: CASSMVDRVPWYEQYF.

This sequence joins TRBV7-8 and TRBJ2-5; D perhaps matches TRBD1 (6 bases). Germline V lookup: CDR1 SGHVS, CDR2 FQNEAQ. V was trimmed by 1 base and J by 5 bases, leaving 20 bases between them. This CDR3 spans 17 amino acids. CDR3 DNA: TGTGCCAGCAGCTTAGTTGGGCAGGGGCTCAAATGGGAGACCCAGTACTTC. The encoded protein is CASSLVGQGLKWETQYF.

V gene TRBV27 combines with J gene TRBJ2-7, with 16 bases matching TRBD2. Trimming at V came to 4 bases and at J to 2 bases, leaving 2 bases not matched to a gene. This CDR3 region has 16 residues. Per the germline V gene, CDR1 is MNHEY and CDR2 is SMNVEV (reference sequence). As DNA, the CDR3 is TGTGCCAGCAGTTGGGGACTAGCGGGGGGGGCCTACGAGCAGTACTTC. It encodes CASSWGLAGGAYEQYF.

This clone occurred once. V usage is TRBV18 and J usage is TRBJ2-3; D remains unclear. V lost 3 bases to trimming and J lost 1 base, with 8 bases between them. The CDR3 is 14 amino acids. The V gene's germline CDR1 is KGHSH and CDR2 LQKENI. The CDR3 nucleotides read TGTGCCAGCTCACCGACTCTAGGCACAGATACGCAGTATTTT. Protein product: CASSPTLGTDTQYF.

The chain is built from TRBV19 and TRBJ1-4, with D maybe TRBD1 (5 bases). The CDR3 length is 19 residues. From germline, CDR1 is LNHDA and CDR2 SQIVND (reference sequence). The V end lost 5 bases, the J end lost 0 bases, and 22 bases lay between the germline ends. The CDR3 bases are TGTGCCAGTAGTCCCGACCGTCCGAACCGGGGGACAACTAATGAAAAACTGTTTTTT. Translated: CASSPDRPNRGTTNEKLFF.

CDR3 in amino acids: CASSPQGQANTGELFF. The CDR3 nucleotides read TGTGCCAGCTCACCACAGGGACAAGCGAACACCGGGGAGCTGTTTTTT. V and J are TRBV18 and TRBJ2-2, with TRBD1 as a possible D gene (6 bases). There are 16 residues in the CDR3. Trimming cost V 1 base and J 0 bases, with 9 bases left between them. Germline assignment: CDR1 KGHSH and CDR2 LQKENI.

The CDR3 DNA follows: TGTGCCAGCAGCCTCGGGACGGAGCCGGACTACACCTTC. It yields the protein CASSLGTEPDYTF. V usage is TRBV28 and J usage is TRBJ1-2; tentative D call: TRBD1 (5 bases). The CDR3 runs 13 residues. The germline gives CDR1 MDHEN, CDR2 SYDVKM. V lost 6 bases, J lost 10 bases, and 18 bases lay in between.

The V gene is TRBV28, the J gene TRBJ2-1, with D possibly matching TRBD2 (6 bases). The CDR3 loop spans 16 amino acids. The V end was cut by 6 bases, the J end by 0 bases, with 15 bases between. Germline V lookup: CDR1 MDHEN, CDR2 SYDVKM. DNA for the CDR3: TGTGCCAGCAGCAGCCTCCCCGGGGGCTCCTACAATGAGCAGTTCTTC. Protein: CASSSLPGGSYNEQFF.

The V and J genes are TRBV7-2 and TRBJ2-7; tentatively, D is TRBD2 (5 bases). This CDR3 is 15 amino acids long. Germline CDR1 SGHTA, CDR2 FQGNSA. Between the trimmed V and J ends, which lost 2 bases and 6 bases, there was a span of 17 bases. DNA of the CDR3: TGTGCCAGCAGCTTACTAGGGAGTGTATTAGGCGAGCAGTACTTC. Translation gives CASSLLGSVLGEQYF.

The chain is built from TRBV6-4 and TRBJ2-2; D perhaps matches TRBD2 (5 bases). CDR3 length: 13 residues. V lost 6 bases to trimming and J lost 6 bases, with 11 bases between them. From germline, CDR1 is MRHNA and CDR2 SNTAGT. The chain's CDR3 is CASRPSSSGELFF. CDR3 DNA: TGTGCCAGCAGACCCTCTAGCTCCGGGGAGCTGTTTTTT.

The chain combines TRBV18 with TRBJ2-5, with a tentative D call TRBD1 (5 bases). The length of the CDR3 is 15 residues. Germline values: CDR1 KGHSH, CDR2 LQKENI. V lost 1 base and J 1 base, leaving 10 bases between the germline ends. The CDR3 protein is CASSPRQSRQETQYF. In nucleotides, the CDR3 is TGTGCCAGCTCACCACGACAGTCCCGCCAAGAGACCCAGTACTTC. The variable domain in full, with the rest retrieved from reference TRBV18 and TRBJ2-5, is NAGVMQNPRHLVRRRGQEARLRCSPMKGHSHVYWYRQLPEEGLKFMVYLQKENIIDESGMPKERFSAEFPKEGPSILRIQQVVRGDSAAYFCASSPRQSRQETQYFGPGTRLLVL.

This rearrangement joins TRBV5-1 to TRBJ1-5, with a possible D match to TRBD1 (6 bases). The germline V and J ends were trimmed by 4 bases and 0 bases, with 11 bases remaining between them. The CDR3 has 15 residues. Germline-derived CDR1 and CDR2 are SGHRS and YFSETQ. CDR3 amino acids: CASSPGAASNQPQHF. The CDR3, as DNA: TGCGCCAGCAGCCCGGGGGCGGCTAGCAATCAGCCCCAGCATTTT.

The CDR3 loop reads CASSLSGLAAGELFF. CDR3 DNA sequence: TGTGCCAGCAGCTTAAGTGGACTAGCGGCCGGGGAGCTGTTTTTT. The chain combines TRBV7-7 with TRBJ2-2, with 10 bases lining up with TRBD2. This CDR3 is built from 15 residues. Germline CDR1 and CDR2: SSHAT and FNYEAQ (reference sequence). The V and J ends lost 2 bases and 6 bases, in that order; junction bases with no gene match: 3.

The genes are TRBV6-1 and TRBJ2-3; 11 bases are shared with TRBD1. V shed 3 bases, J shed 7 bases, and the junction held 6 bases outside the gene matches. CDR3 length equals 15 residues. CDR1 is MNHNS, CDR2 SASEGT, per germline. In nucleotides, the CDR3 is TGTGCCAGCAGTGAGCAGGGACAGGGGGTAAATACGCAGTATTTT. It is translated as CASSEQGQGVNTQYF.

This clone was detected once. This chain uses TRBV6-6 with TRBJ2-4; D may be TRBD1 or TRBD2 (6 bases each). In germline, CDR1 is MNHNY, CDR2 SVGAGI (reference sequence). Between the trimmed V and J ends, which lost 7 bases and 8 bases, there was a span of 9 bases. The CDR3 is made up of 11 amino acids. The CDR3 protein is CASIGGYIQYF. The DNA for the CDR3 is TGTGCCAGCATAGGGGGGTACATTCAGTACTTC.

The chain has TRBV28 and TRBJ1-2; the D is unclear. The germline gives CDR1 MDHEN, CDR2 SYDVKM. The germline V and J ends were trimmed by 4 bases and 5 bases, with 8 bases remaining between them. The CDR3 runs 12 residues. CDR3 residues: CASSYMLYGYTF. CDR3 DNA: TGTGCCAGCAGTTACATGTTGTATGGCTACACCTTC.

This clone was seen just once. This chain links TRBV10-1 with TRBJ1-3, with D possibly being TRBD1 (5 bases). The germline V gene has CDR1 WNHNN and CDR2 SYGVQD (reference sequence). Trimming removed 6 bases at V and 1 base at J, with 10 bases between. CDR3 length: 14 residues. CDR3 in DNA: TGCGCCAGCAGCGGGACGTCGTCTGGAAACACCATATATTTT. As protein: CASSGTSSGNTIYF.

The V and J genes are TRBV6-6 and TRBJ1-2, with D unclear. V lost 0 bases and J lost 10, with 15 bases in between. The CDR3 consists of 14 residues. From germline, CDR1 is MNHNY and CDR2 SVGAGI (reference sequence). The CDR3 region is CASSYSNPVNNYTF. The CDR3 nucleotides are TGTGCCAGCAGTTACTCGAATCCCGTCAATAACTACACCTTC.

The gene calls are TRBV9 and TRBJ2-3, with TRBD2 matching 12 bases. The CDR3 is 16 amino acids. Germline V gene data show CDR1 as SGDLS and CDR2 as YYNGEE. V dropped 4 bases and J dropped 3; count of bases not matched to a gene: 6. CDR3 nucleotide sequence: TGTGCCAGCAGCCCAAGACTAGCGGGAGAAACAGATACGCAGTATTTT. It translates to CASSPRLAGETDTQYF.

The rearrangement uses TRBV6-5 and TRBJ1-2; D perhaps matches TRBD1 (5 bases). CDR3 length: 13 amino acids. CDR1 is MNHEY, CDR2 SVGAGI, per germline. With 10 bases removed from V and 4 bases from J, the gap between germline ends came to 16 bases. CDR3 region: CAIGGGKSYGYTF. The CDR3 DNA is TGTGCCATTGGGGGAGGGAAAAGCTATGGCTACACCTTC.

V and J are TRBV11-2 and TRBJ2-1; the match to TRBD2 covers 7 bases. This CDR3 has 18 amino acids. The V gene end was trimmed by 2 bases and the J gene end by 3 bases; junction bases not matched to a gene: 13. Looked up from germline, CDR1 is SGHAT and CDR2 is FQNNGV. This CDR3 is CASSLNGPTGLRYNEQFF. CDR3 sequence (DNA): TGTGCCAGCAGCTTAAACGGACCAACGGGACTACGCTACAATGAGCAGTTCTTC.

The CDR3 reads CASSLGISGRDGETQYF. The CDR3 coding sequence is TGTGCCAGCAGCTTAGGAATTAGCGGGAGGGACGGGGAGACCCAGTACTTC. The V call is TRBV7-2, the J call TRBJ2-5, with 11 positions matching TRBD2. V lost 1 base to trimming and J lost 5 bases; unmatched junction nucleotides: 9. Per germline, CDR1 SGHTA and CDR2 FQGNSA. CDR3 size: 17 residues.

This clone was recorded once. The chain combines TRBV30 with TRBJ2-7, with D perhaps TRBD1 (5 bases). The germline CDR1 and CDR2 sequences are GTSNPN and SVGIG (reference sequence). The V gene lost 0 bases and the J gene lost 10 bases, with 13 bases spanning the gap. The CDR3 length is 12 residues. The CDR3 DNA is TGTGCCTGGAGTGTACAGGCAGGCCTCCAGTACTTC. As protein: CAWSVQAGLQYF.

This rearrangement joins TRBV4-1 to TRBJ2-3; D is possibly TRBD2 (6 bases). Germline lookup yields CDR1 MGHRA and CDR2 YSYEKL. V was trimmed by 4 bases and J by 4 bases, leaving 21 bases between them. The CDR3 is 17 amino acids. The CDR3 is CASSRPTARGGSDTQYF. CDR3 bases: TGCGCCAGCAGCCGCCCTACAGCTAGGGGAGGTTCAGATACGCAGTATTTT.

CDR3 sequence reads: CASSVGQSKNTIYF. The CDR3 nucleotides read TGTGCCAGCAGCGTTGGGCAGAGTAAAAACACCATATATTTT. V is TRBV9 and J is TRBJ1-3; D gene uncertain. V lost 2 bases and J 6 bases, leaving 12 bases between the germline ends. Germline V gives CDR1 SGDLS, CDR2 YYNGEE. The CDR3 runs to 14 residues.